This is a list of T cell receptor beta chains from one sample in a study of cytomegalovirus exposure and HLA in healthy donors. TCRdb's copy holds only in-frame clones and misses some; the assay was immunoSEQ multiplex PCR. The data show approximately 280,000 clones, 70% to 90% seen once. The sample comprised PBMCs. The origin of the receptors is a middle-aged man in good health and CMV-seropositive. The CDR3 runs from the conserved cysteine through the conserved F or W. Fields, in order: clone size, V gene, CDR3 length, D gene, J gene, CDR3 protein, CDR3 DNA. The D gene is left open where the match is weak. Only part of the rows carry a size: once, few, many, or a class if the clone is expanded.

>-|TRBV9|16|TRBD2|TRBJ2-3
CASSPLLAGLTDTQYF
TGTGCCAGCAGCCCCCTACTAGCGGGATTGACAGATACGCAGTATTTT
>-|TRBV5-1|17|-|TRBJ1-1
CASSLRVGQPGGAEAFF
TGCGCCAGCAGCTTGCGGGTAGGACAGCCGGGTGGGGCTGAAGCTTTCTTT
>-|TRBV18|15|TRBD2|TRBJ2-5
CASSRPGGSSETQYF
TGTGCCAGCTCAAGACCCGGGGGGTCATCCGAGACCCAGTACTTC
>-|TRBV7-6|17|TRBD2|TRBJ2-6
CASSLGREGPGANVLTF
TGTGCCAGCAGCTTAGGGCGGGAGGGCCCTGGGGCCAACGTCCTGACTTTC
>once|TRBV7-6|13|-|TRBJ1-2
CASSENQGYGYTF
TGTGCCAGCAGCGAGAATCAGGGCTATGGCTACACCTTC
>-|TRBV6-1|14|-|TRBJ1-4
CASSQTGRNEKLFF
TGTGCCAGCAGCCAGACAGGCCGGAATGAAAAACTGTTTTTT
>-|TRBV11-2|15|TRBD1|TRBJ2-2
CASSPGDRGTGELFF
TGTGCCAGCAGCCCGGGGGACAGGGGGACCGGGGAGCTGTTTTTT
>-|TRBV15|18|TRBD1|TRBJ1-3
CATSRGLPGTGLGNTIYF
TGTGCCACCAGCAGAGGATTACCCGGGACAGGTCTAGGAAACACCATATATTTT
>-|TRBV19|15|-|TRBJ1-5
CASKGREGDNQPQHF
TGTGCCAGTAAAGGGAGGGAGGGTGACAATCAGCCCCAGCATTTT
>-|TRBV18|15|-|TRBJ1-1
CASSPLRGKDTEAFF
TGTGCCAGCTCACCCCTTAGGGGTAAGGACACTGAAGCTTTCTTT
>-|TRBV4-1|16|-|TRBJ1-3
CASSQGPRLSGNTIYF
TGCGCCAGCAGCCAAGGTCCCAGGCTCTCTGGAAACACCATATATTTT
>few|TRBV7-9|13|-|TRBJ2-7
CSSSFQGSYEQYF
TGTTCCAGCAGCTTTCAGGGTTCCTACGAGCAGTACTTC
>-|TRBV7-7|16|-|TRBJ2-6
CAVTTPGLSGANVLTF
TGTGCCGTAACGACTCCCGGCCTTTCTGGGGCCAACGTCCTGACTTTC
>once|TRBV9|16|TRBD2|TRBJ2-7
CASSAGVTSDTYEQYF
TGTGCCAGCAGCGCGGGGGTGACTAGCGATACCTACGAGCAGTACTTC
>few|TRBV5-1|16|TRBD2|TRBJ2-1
CASSLAPSGRSNEQFF
TGCGCCAGCAGCTTGGCACCTAGCGGGAGGAGCAATGAGCAGTTCTTC
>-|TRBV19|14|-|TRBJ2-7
CARGGGGQSQEQYF
TGTGCCAGAGGAGGGGGGGGGCAGTCTCAAGAGCAGTACTTC
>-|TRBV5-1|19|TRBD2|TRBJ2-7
CASSSTGTSGRSSSYEQYF
TGCGCCAGCAGCTCGACCGGGACTAGCGGGAGGAGCAGCTCCTACGAGCAGTACTTC
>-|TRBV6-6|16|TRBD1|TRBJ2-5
CASSTEPWTGRETQYF
TGTGCCAGCAGTACCGAACCATGGACAGGGAGGGAGACCCAGTACTTC
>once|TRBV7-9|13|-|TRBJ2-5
CASSQGGEETQYF
TGTGCCAGCAGCCAGGGAGGCGAGGAGACCCAGTACTTC
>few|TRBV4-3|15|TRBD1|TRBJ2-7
CASSHVDRAGYEQYF
TGCGCCAGCAGCCATGTGGACAGGGCAGGGTACGAGCAGTACTTC
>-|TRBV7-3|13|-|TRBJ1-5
CAVLGGARQPQHF
TGTGCCGTCCTTGGGGGGGCCCGGCAGCCCCAGCATTTT
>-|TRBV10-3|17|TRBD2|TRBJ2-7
CAIRGILGTSGDYEQYF
TGTGCCATCAGAGGGATCCTGGGGACTAGCGGGGACTACGAGCAGTACTTC
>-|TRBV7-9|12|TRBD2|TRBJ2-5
CASGSGQETQYF
TGTGCCAGCGGTAGCGGGCAAGAGACCCAGTACTTC
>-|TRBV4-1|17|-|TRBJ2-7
CASSQGVFTSGTGEQYF
TGCGCCAGCAGCCAAGGGGTGTTTACTTCTGGCACGGGCGAGCAGTACTTC
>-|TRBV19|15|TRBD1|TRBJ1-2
CASKGRGTANYGYTF
TGTGCCAGTAAGGGCAGGGGGACAGCTAACTATGGCTACACCTTC
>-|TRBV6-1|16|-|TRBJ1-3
CASSQGGGYGRNTIYF
TGTGCCAGCAGTCAAGGGGGGGGCTATGGACGAAACACCATATATTTT
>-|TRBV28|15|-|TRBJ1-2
CASSRGTQTSYGYTF
TGTGCCAGCAGTAGGGGTACCCAAACCTCCTATGGCTACACCTTC
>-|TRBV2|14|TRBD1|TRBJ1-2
CASSGDRGNYGYTF
TGTGCCAGCAGTGGGGACAGGGGGAACTATGGCTACACCTTC
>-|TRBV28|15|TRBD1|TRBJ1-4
CASSLWTGRGEKLFF
TGTGCCAGCAGTTTATGGACAGGGAGAGGTGAAAAACTGTTTTTT
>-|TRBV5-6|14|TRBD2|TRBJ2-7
CASMVSGSPYEQYF
TGTGCCAGCATGGTTAGCGGGAGTCCCTACGAGCAGTACTTC
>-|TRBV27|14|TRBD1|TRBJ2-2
CASRRQGATGELLF
TGTGCCAGCCGCAGGCAGGGGGCCACCGGGGAGCTGCTTTTT
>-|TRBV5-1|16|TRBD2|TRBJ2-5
CASRGASGRVGETQYF
TGCGCCAGCAGGGGGGCTAGCGGGAGGGTGGGCGAGACCCAGTACTTC
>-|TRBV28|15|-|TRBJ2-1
CASNPSGGSYNEQFF
TGTGCCAGCAACCCGTCAGGAGGCTCCTACAATGAGCAGTTCTTC
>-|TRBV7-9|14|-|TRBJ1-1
CSSIPQGKNTEAFF
TGTTCCAGCATCCCACAGGGAAAGAACACTGAAGCTTTCTTT
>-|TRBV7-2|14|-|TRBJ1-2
CASSLRVGWGGYTF
TGTGCCAGCAGCTTAAGGGTAGGGTGGGGCGGCTACACCTTC
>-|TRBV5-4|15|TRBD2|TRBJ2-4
CASSLGLAGENIQYF
TGTGCCAGCAGCCTGGGACTAGCGGGAGAAAACATTCAGTACTTC
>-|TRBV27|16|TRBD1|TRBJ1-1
CASSSQGFQMNTEAFF
TGTGCCAGCAGTTCACAGGGGTTCCAAATGAACACTGAAGCTTTCTTT
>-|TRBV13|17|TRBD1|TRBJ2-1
CASSLAYRGAVWNEQFF
TGTGCCAGCAGCTTAGCCTACAGGGGAGCGGTATGGAATGAGCAGTTCTTC
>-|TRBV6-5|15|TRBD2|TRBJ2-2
CASRGGRRGTGELFF
TGTGCCAGCAGGGGCGGGAGACGCGGCACCGGGGAGCTGTTTTTT
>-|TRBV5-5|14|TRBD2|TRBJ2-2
CASSSSGSAGELFF
TGTGCCAGCAGTTCTAGCGGGAGCGCCGGGGAGCTGTTTTTT
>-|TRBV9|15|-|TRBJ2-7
CASSVAAGETYEQYF
TGTGCCAGCAGCGTAGCGGCAGGGGAAACCTACGAGCAGTACTTC
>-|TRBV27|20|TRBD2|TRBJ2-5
CASSLRTPGLAGVGQETQYF
TGTGCCAGCAGCCTAAGGACCCCGGGACTAGCGGGAGTGGGGCAAGAGACCCAGTACTTC